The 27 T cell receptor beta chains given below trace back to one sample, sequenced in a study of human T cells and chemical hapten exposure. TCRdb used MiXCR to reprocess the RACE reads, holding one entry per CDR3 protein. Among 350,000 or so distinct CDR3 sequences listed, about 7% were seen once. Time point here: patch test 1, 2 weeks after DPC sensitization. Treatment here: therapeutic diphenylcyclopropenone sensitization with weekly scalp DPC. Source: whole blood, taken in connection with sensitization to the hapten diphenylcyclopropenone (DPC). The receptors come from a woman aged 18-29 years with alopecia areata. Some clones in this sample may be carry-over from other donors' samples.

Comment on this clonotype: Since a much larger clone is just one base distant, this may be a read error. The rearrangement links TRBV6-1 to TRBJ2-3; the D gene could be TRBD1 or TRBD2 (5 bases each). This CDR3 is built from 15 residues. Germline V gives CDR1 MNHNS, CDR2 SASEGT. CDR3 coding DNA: TGTGCCGGCAGTGATTGGGGGAGCCCCTCCGATACGCAGTATTTT. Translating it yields CAGSDWGSPSDTQYF.

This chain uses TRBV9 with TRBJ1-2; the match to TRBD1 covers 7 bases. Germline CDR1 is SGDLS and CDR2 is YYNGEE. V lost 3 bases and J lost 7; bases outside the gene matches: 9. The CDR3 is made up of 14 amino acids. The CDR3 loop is CASSADRELAGYTF. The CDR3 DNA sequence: TGTGCCAGCAGCGCTGACAGGGAATTGGCTGGCTACACCTTC.

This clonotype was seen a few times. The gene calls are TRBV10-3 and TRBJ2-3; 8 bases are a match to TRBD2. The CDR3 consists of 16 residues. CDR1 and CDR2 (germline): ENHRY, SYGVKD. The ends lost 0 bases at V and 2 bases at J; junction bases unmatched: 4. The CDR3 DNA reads TGTGCCATCAGTGAGTCCCGGGGGGGACTCACAGATACGCAGTATTTT. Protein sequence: CAISESRGGLTDTQYF.

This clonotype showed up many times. CDR3 DNA sequence: TGTGCCAGCAGTTTGCAAGGCGAGGAAAAACTGTTTTTT. It translates to CASSLQGEEKLFF. The chain links TRBV28 to TRBJ1-4; no definite D call. Germline V gene data show CDR1 as MDHEN and CDR2 as SYDVKM. Trimming removed 3 bases at V and 8 bases at J, with 10 bases between. The CDR3 loop spans 13 amino acids.

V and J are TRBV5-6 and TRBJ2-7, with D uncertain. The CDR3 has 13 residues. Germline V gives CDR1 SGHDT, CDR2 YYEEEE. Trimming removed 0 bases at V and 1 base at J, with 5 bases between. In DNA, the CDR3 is TGTGCCAGCAGCTTGGCCGCGTCCTACGAGCAGTACTTC. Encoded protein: CASSLAASYEQYF.

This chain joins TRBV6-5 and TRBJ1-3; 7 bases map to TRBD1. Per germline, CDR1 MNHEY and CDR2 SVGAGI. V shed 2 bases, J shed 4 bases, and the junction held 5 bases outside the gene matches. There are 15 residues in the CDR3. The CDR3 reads CASSYEGAGGNTIYF. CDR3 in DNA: TGTGCCAGCAGTTACGAGGGGGCAGGAGGAAACACCATATATTTT.

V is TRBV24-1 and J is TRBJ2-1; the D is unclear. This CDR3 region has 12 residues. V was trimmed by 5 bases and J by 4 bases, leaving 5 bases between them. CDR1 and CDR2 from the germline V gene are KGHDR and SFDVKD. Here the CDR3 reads CATSAAYNEQFF. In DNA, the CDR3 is TGTGCCACCAGTGCCGCGTACAATGAGCAGTTCTTC.

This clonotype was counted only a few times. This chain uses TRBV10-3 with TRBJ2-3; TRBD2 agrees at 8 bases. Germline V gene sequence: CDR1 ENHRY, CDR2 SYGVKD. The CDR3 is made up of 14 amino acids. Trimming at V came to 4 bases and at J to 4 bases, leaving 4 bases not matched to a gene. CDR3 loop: CAISGNGGADTQYF. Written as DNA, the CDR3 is TGTGCCATCAGTGGGAACGGGGGGGCAGATACGCAGTATTTT.

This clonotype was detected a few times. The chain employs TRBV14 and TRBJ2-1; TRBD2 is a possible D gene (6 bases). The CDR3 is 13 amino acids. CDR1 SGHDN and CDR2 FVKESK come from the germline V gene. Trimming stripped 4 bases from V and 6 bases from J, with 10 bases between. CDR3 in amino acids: CASSPSGFNEQFF. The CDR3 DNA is TGTGCCAGCAGCCCGAGCGGGTTCAATGAGCAGTTCTTC. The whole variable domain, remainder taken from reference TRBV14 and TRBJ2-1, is EAGVTQFPSHSVIEKGQTVTLRCDPISGHDNLYWYRRVMGKEIKFLLHFVKESKQDESGMPNNRFLAERTGGTYSTLKVQPAELEDSGVYFCASSPSGFNEQFFGPGTRLTVL.

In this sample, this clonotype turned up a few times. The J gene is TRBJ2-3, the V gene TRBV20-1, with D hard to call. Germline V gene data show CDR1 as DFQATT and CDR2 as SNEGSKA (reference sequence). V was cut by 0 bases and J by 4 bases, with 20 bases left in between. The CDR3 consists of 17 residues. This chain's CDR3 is CSAREAVGPAPADTQYF. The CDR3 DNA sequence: TGCAGTGCTAGAGAGGCCGTGGGCCCTGCTCCCGCAGATACGCAGTATTTT.

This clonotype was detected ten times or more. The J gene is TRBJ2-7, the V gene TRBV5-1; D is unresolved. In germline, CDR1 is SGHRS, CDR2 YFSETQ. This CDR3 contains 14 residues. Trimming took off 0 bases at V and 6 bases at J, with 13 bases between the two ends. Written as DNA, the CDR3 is TGCGCCAGCAGCTTGGCCCGTTCTGGGTCCGAGCAGTACTTC. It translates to CASSLARSGSEQYF.

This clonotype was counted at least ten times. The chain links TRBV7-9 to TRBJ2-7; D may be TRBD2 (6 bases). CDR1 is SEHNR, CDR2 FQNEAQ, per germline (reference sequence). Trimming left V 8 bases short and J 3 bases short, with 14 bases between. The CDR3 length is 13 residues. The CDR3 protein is CASRLMGGYEQYF. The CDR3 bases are TGTGCCAGCCGACTAATGGGGGGCTACGAGCAGTACTTC.

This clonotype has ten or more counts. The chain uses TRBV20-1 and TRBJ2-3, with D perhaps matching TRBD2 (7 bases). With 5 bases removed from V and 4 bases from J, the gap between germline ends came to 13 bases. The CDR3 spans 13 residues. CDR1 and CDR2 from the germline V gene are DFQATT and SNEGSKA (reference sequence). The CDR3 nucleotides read TGCAGTGCTGGGGGGGGCCGGGCAGATACGCAGTATTTT. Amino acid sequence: CSAGGGRADTQYF.

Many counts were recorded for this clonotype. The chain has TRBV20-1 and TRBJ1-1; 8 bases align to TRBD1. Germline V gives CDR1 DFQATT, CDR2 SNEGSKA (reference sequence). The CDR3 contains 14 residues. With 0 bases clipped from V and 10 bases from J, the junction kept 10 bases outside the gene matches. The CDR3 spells CSARDISGQGGAFF. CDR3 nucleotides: TGCAGTGCTAGAGATATTTCCGGACAGGGTGGAGCTTTCTTT.

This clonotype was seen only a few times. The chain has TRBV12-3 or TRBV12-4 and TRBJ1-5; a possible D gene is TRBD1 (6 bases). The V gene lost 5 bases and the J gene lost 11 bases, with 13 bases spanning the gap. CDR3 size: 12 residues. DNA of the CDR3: TGTGCCAGCAGTCCACAGGGTGAGGCCCAGCATTTT. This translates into CASSPQGEAQHF.

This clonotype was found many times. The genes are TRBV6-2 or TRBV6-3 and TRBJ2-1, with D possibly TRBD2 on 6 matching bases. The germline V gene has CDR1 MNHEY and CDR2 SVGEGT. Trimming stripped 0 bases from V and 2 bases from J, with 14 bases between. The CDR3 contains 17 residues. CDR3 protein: CASSYSPGGFPYNEQFF. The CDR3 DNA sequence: TGTGCCAGCAGTTACTCCCCCGGGGGTTTCCCCTACAATGAGCAGTTCTTC.

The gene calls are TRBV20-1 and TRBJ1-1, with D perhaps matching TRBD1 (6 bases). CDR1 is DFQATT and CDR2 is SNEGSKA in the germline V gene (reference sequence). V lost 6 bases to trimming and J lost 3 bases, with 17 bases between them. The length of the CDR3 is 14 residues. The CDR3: CSARTTGSDTEAFF. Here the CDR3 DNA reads TGCAGTGCCAGAACGACAGGATCGGACACTGAAGCTTTCTTT.

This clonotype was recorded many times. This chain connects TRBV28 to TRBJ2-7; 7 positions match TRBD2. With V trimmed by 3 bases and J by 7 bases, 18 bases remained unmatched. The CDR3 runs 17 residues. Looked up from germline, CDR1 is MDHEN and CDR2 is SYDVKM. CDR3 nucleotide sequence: TGTGCCAGCAGTTTCTTTCTAGCGGTGGATTCTACGATGGAGCAGTACTTC. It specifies CASSFFLAVDSTMEQYF.

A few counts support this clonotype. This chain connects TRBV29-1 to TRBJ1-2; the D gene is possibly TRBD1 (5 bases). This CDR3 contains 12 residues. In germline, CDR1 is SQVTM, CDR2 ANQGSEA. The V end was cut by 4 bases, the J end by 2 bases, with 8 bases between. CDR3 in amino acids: CSVGDRNYGYTF. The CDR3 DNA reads TGCAGCGTTGGAGACAGAAACTATGGCTACACCTTC.

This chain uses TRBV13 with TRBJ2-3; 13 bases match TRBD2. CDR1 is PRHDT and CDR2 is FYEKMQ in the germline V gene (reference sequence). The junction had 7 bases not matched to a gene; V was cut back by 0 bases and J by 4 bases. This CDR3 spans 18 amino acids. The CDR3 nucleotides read TGTGCCAGCAGCTTAGGACTAGCGGGGGGGCCTGGTGCAGATACGCAGTATTTT. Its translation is CASSLGLAGGPGADTQYF.

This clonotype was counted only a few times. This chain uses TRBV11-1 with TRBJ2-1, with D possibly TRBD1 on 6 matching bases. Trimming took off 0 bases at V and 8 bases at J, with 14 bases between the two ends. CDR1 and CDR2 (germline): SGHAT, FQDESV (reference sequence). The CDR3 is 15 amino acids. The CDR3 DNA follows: TGTGCCAGCAGCTTAGCGCAGGGGATTATGGATGAGCAGTTCTTC. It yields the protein CASSLAQGIMDEQFF.

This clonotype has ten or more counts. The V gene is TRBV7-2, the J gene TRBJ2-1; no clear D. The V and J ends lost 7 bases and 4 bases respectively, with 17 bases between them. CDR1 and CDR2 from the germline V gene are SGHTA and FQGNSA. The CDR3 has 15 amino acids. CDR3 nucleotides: TGTGCCAGCACCGAAGGCGGATTGTTGTACAATGAGCAGTTCTTC. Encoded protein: CASTEGGLLYNEQFF.

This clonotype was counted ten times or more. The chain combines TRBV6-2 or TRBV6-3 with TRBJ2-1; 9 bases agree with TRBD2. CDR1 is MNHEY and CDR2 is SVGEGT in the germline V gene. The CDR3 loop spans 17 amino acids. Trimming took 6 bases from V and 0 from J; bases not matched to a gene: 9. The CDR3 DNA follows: TGTGCCAGCAGGCGGGGGGGGGCAGAGAGCTCCTACAATGAGCAGTTCTTC. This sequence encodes CASRRGGAESSYNEQFF.

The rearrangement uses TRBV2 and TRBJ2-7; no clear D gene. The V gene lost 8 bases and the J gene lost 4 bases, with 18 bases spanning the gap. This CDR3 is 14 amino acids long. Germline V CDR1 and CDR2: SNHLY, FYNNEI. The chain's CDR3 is CASGPLSGPYEQYF. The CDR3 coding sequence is TGTGCCAGCGGCCCCTTGAGTGGGCCGTACGAGCAGTACTTC.

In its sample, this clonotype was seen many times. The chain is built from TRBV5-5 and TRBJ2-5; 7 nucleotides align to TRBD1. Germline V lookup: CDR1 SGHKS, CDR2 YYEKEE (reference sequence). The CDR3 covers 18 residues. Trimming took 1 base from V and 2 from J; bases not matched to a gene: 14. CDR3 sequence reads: CASSLSWVTGTAQETQYF. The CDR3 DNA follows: TGTGCCAGCAGCTTGAGTTGGGTAACCGGGACAGCTCAAGAGACCCAGTACTTC.

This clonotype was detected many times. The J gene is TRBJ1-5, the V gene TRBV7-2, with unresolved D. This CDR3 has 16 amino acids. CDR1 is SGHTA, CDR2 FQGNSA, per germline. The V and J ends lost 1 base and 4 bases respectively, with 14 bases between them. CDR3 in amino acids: CASSLEAAVFNQPQHF. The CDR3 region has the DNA TGTGCCAGCAGCTTAGAGGCAGCCGTATTTAATCAGCCCCAGCATTTT.

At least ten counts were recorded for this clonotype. CDR3 in amino acids: CASSLIDQPQHF. The CDR3 DNA is TGTGCCAGCAGTTTAATAGATCAGCCCCAGCATTTT. The chain combines TRBV28 with TRBJ1-5; D uncertain. Germline V gene sequence: CDR1 MDHEN, CDR2 SYDVKM. V shed 2 bases and J shed 5 bases, with 4 bases lying between them. The CDR3 loop spans 12 amino acids.